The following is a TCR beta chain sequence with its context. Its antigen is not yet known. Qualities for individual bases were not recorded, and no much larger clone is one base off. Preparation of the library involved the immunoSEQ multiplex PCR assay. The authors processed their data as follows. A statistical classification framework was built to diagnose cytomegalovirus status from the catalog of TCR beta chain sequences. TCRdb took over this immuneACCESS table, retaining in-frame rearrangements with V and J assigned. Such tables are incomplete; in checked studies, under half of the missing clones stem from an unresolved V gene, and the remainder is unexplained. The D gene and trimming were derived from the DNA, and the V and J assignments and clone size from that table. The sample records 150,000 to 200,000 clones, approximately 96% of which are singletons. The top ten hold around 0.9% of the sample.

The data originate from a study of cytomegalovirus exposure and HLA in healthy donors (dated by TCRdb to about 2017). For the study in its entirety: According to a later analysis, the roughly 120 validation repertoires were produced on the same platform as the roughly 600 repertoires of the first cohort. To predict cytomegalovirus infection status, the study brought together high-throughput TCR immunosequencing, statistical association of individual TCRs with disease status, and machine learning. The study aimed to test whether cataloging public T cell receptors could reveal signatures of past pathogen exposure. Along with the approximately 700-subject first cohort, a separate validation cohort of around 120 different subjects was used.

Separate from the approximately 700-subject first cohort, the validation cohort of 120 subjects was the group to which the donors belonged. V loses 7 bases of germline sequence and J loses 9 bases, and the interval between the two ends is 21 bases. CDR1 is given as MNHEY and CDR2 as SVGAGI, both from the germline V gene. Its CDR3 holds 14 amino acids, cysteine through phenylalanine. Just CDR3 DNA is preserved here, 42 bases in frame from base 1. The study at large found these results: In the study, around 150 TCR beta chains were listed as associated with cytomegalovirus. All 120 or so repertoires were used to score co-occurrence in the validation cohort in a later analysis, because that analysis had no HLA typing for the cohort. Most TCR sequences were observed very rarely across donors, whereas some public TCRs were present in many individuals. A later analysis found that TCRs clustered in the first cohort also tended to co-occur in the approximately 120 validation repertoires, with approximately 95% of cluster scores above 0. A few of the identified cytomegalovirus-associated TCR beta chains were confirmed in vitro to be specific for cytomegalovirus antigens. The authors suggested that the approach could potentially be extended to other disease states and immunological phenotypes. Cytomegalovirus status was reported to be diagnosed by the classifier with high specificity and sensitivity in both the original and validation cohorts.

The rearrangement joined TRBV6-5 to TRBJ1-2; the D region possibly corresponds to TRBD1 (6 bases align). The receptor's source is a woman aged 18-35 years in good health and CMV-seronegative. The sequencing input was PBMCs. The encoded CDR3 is CASTARNRVGSYTF. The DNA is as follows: TGTGCCAGCACCGCAAGAAACAGGGTTGGTAGCTACACCTTC.